This passage covers 17 T cell receptor beta chains from one sample sequenced in a study of cytomegalovirus exposure and HLA in healthy donors. The PCR was carried out with 60 Vbeta primers and 13 Jbeta primers. TCRdb's copy holds only in-frame clones and misses some; the assay was immunoSEQ multiplex PCR. The table shows over 80,000 clones, with 81% occurring only once. The sequenced sample consisted of PBMCs. The receptor source for this set is a man between 35 and 55 years old in good health and CMV-seropositive.

This clone is large (0.1 to 1%) in the sample. This chain uses TRBV28 with TRBJ1-1; 8 bases line up with TRBD1. Trimming removed 8 bases from V and 4 bases from J; junction bases left unmatched: 12. CDR1 is MDHEN and CDR2 is SYDVKM in the germline V gene. There are 15 residues in the CDR3. The CDR3 DNA reads TGTGCCAGCCTACCTCCGGGACAGGTCGTCACTGAAGCTTTCTTT. Translation gives CASLPPGQVVTEAFF.

The rearrangement joins TRBV7-9 to TRBJ2-7, with a tentative D call TRBD1 (5 bases). The germline gives CDR1 SEHNR, CDR2 FQNEAQ (reference sequence). Trimming shortened V by 5 bases and J by 3 bases, and 5 bases separated the two germline ends. This CDR3 is 11 amino acids long. In nucleotides, the CDR3 is TGTGCCAGCAGCGACAGCTACGAGCAGTACTTC. It encodes CASSDSYEQYF.

This chain links TRBV19 with TRBJ2-1; 8 bases agree with TRBD1. This CDR3 comprises 16 residues. Germline CDR1 LNHDA, CDR2 SQIVND (reference sequence). V dropped 7 bases and J dropped 4; count of bases not matched to a gene: 12. CDR3 residues: CASTPDRGSTYNEQFF. The CDR3 nucleotides read TGTGCCAGTACTCCAGACAGGGGCAGTACTTACAATGAGCAGTTCTTC.

This CDR3 is CASSYSGRGGYEQYF. In DNA, the CDR3 is TGTGCCAGCAGTTACTCGGGCAGGGGAGGGTACGAGCAGTACTTC. V is TRBV6-5 and J is TRBJ2-7; D is possibly TRBD2 (7 bases). Germline CDR1 is MNHEY and CDR2 is SVGAGI. With 0 bases removed from V and 4 bases from J, the gap between germline ends came to 13 bases. This CDR3 has 15 residues.

The gene calls are TRBV6-5 and TRBJ1-1; D gene ambiguous. This CDR3 is built from 16 residues. Germline CDR1 reads MNHEY; CDR2 reads SVGAGI. The ends were cut back, 2 bases at V and 4 bases at J, with 17 bases in the middle. The CDR3 here is CASSYPRAGSGTEAFF. The CDR3 DNA reads as TGTGCCAGCAGTTACCCCCGTGCGGGTTCGGGCACTGAAGCTTTCTTT.

This clone ranks as medium-sized. The chain employs TRBV4-1 and TRBJ2-7; D gene ambiguous. The germline gives CDR1 MGHRA, CDR2 YSYEKL. This CDR3 comprises 16 residues. Trimming took off 1 base at V and 5 bases at J, with 18 bases between the two ends. CDR3 sequence: CASSQVNLVVFDEQYF. For the CDR3, the DNA is TGCGCCAGCAGCCAAGTAAACCTAGTGGTGTTTGACGAGCAGTACTTC.

On this clone itself: Other DNA sequences in this sample translate to the same CDR3. The chain combines TRBV28 with TRBJ1-1, with D maybe TRBD1 (6 bases). CDR1 and CDR2 (germline): MDHEN, SYDVKM. V was clipped by 2 bases and J by 1 base, with 14 bases between them. The CDR3 contains 16 residues. This chain's CDR3 is CASSLGGAGRNTEAFF. DNA of the CDR3: TGTGCCAGCAGTTTAGGGGGGGCTGGGCGGAACACTGAAGCTTTCTTT.

The V and J genes are TRBV5-1 and TRBJ1-5, with TRBD1 as a possible D gene (6 bases). Germline CDR1 is SGHRS and CDR2 is YFSETQ. The V end lost 1 base, the J end lost 0 bases, and 11 bases lay between the germline ends. This CDR3 is 16 amino acids long. The CDR3 DNA reads as TGCGCCAGCAGCTTGACCGGGGGGGCTAGCAATCAGCCCCAGCATTTT. This codes for CASSLTGGASNQPQHF.

This sequence joins TRBV4-1 and TRBJ2-5, with D unclear. CDR3 length: 15 residues. The V gene's germline CDR1 is MGHRA and CDR2 YSYEKL. Trimming took 1 base from V and 0 from J, leaving 9 bases between them. The CDR3 DNA sequence: TGCGCCAGCAGCCAAGCCCCACTAAACCAAGAGACCCAGTACTTC. Translated: CASSQAPLNQETQYF.

The chain joins TRBV7-9 to TRBJ2-1, with 8 bases identical to TRBD2. This CDR3 comprises 15 residues. The germline gives CDR1 SEHNR, CDR2 FQNEAQ (reference sequence). J lost 0 bases, V lost 5 bases, and 3 bases had no gene match. The CDR3 sequence: CASSPSGGSYNEQFF. The CDR3 DNA is TGTGCCAGCAGCCCCAGCGGGGGCTCCTACAATGAGCAGTTCTTC.

This clone showed up just a few times. This chain connects TRBV7-8 to TRBJ2-2; D gene ambiguous. Trimming took 4 bases from V and 1 from J, leaving 16 bases between them. The CDR3 sequence is 17 residues long. Germline lookup yields CDR1 SGHVS and CDR2 FQNEAQ. CDR3 DNA: TGTGCCAGCAGCTCATATCCTAGTAGGATGAACACCGGGGAGCTGTTTTTT. It yields the protein CASSSYPSRMNTGELFF.

The gene calls are TRBV5-1 and TRBJ1-4, with TRBD1 as a possible D gene (5 bases). Germline V gene data show CDR1 as SGHRS and CDR2 as YFSETQ. The CDR3 is 15 amino acids. V was cut by 0 bases and J by 0 bases, with 6 bases left in between. The CDR3 bases are TGCGCCAGCAGCTTGGGGGGGGCAACTAATGAAAAACTGTTTTTT. This encodes CASSLGGATNEKLFF. Full variable domain (rest looked up from reference TRBV5-1 and TRBJ1-4): KAGVTQTPRYLIKTRGQQVTLSCSPISGHRSVSWYQQTPGQGLQFLFEYFSETQRNKGNFPGRFSGRQFSNSRSEMNVSTLELGDSALYLCASSLGGATNEKLFFGSGTQLSVL.

Concerning this clone itself: At one of its ends the junction is not consistent with the germline gene, which may arise from a read error. The gene calls are TRBV18 and TRBJ1-1, with D possibly matching TRBD1 (6 bases). The germline gives CDR1 KGHSH, CDR2 LQKENI. CDR3 size: 14 residues. The CDR3 spells CASSRETGGTKAFF. CDR3 bases: TGTGCCAGCTCACGAGAGACAGGTGGCACTAAAGCTTTCTTT.

V usage is TRBV6-5 and J usage is TRBJ2-1; 8 bases fit TRBD2. V gave up 5 bases and J gave up 10 bases; unmatched junction bases: 7. This CDR3 spans 13 amino acids. Germline lookup yields CDR1 MNHEY and CDR2 SVGAGI. Here the CDR3 DNA reads TGTGCCAGCAGTAATGGACTAGCTCTGGAGCAGTTCTTC. Its protein product is CASSNGLALEQFF.

The rearrangement links TRBV5-1 to TRBJ1-1; 7 nucleotides line up with TRBD1. This CDR3 has 16 amino acids. Trimming cost V 1 base and J 0 bases; bases outside gene matches: 6. In germline, CDR1 is SGHRS, CDR2 YFSETQ. CDR3 amino acids: CASSLLQGGLNTEAFF. The CDR3 bases are TGCGCCAGCAGCTTGTTGCAGGGGGGATTGAACACTGAAGCTTTCTTT.

Only a few counts were recorded for this clone. The V gene is TRBV5-5, the J gene TRBJ1-2; D not certain. Trimming cost V 0 bases and J 8 bases, with 8 bases left between them. CDR1 is SGHKS and CDR2 is YYEKEE in the germline V gene (reference sequence). This CDR3 contains 12 residues. As DNA, the CDR3 is TGTGCCAGCAGCTTGGGAGGGATCGGCTACACCTTC. Translation: CASSLGGIGYTF. The full variable domain, with the rest looked up from reference TRBV5-5 and TRBJ1-2, is DAGVTQSPTHLIKTRGQQVTLRCSPISGHKSVSWYQQVLGQGPQFIFQYYEKEERGRGNFPDRFSARQFPNYSSELNVNALLLGDSALYLCASSLGGIGYTFGSGTRLTVV.

The chain carries TRBV7-7 and TRBJ2-2, with TRBD2 matching 11 bases. Trimming removed 6 bases from V and 7 bases from J; junction bases left unmatched: 4. Per the germline V gene, CDR1 is SSHAT and CDR2 is FNYEAQ (reference sequence). CDR3 length: 14 residues. The CDR3 protein is CASRLAGAGGELFF. CDR3 DNA sequence: TGTGCCAGCAGACTAGCGGGAGCCGGCGGGGAGCTGTTTTTT.